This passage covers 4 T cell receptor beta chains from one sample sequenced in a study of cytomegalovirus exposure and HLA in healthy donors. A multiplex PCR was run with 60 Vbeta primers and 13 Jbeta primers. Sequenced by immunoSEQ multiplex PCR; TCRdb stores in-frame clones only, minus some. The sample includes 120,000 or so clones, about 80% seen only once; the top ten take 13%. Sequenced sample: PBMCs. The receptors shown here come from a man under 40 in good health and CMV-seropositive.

The CDR3 here is CASSQVAGLNEKLFF. CDR3 DNA: TGCGCCAGCAGCCAAGTGGCAGGGCTAAATGAAAAACTGTTTTTT. The chain combines TRBV4-1 with TRBJ1-4; D might be TRBD1 (5 bases). Germline CDR1 is MGHRA and CDR2 is YSYEKL. V lost 1 base and J 5 bases, leaving 11 bases between the germline ends. There are 15 residues in the CDR3.

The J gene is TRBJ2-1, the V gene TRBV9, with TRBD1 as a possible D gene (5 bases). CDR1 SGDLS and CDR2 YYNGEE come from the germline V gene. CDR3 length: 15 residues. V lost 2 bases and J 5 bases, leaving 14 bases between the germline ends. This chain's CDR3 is CASSVAGRYHNEQFF. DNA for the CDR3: TGTGCCAGCAGCGTGGCAGGGCGATACCACAATGAGCAGTTCTTC. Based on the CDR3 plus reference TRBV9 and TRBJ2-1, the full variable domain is DSGVTQTPKHLITATGQRVTLRCSPRSGDLSVYWYQQSLDQGLQFLIQYYNGEERAKGNILERFSAQQFPDLHSELNLSSLELGDSALYFCASSVAGRYHNEQFFGPGTRLTVL.

CDR3 in amino acids: CASSLVGTGHEKLFF. CDR3 in DNA: TGTGCCAGCAGCTTGGTAGGGACAGGGCATGAAAAACTGTTTTTT. The chain uses TRBV5-6 and TRBJ1-4, with TRBD1 matching 9 bases. Germline V lookup: CDR1 SGHDT, CDR2 YYEEEE. The CDR3 has 15 amino acids. The junction had 3 bases not matched to a gene; V was cut back by 0 bases and J by 6 bases.

CDR3 sequence: CASSTWDSQETQYF. CDR3 bases: TGTGCCAGCAGCACCTGGGACAGCCAAGAGACCCAGTACTTC. The chain links TRBV9 to TRBJ2-5, with TRBD1 matching 7 bases. The V segment lost 4 bases and the J segment 1 base; nucleotides outside the gene matches: 4. Germline V CDR1 and CDR2: SGDLS, YYNGEE. The CDR3 loop spans 14 amino acids.